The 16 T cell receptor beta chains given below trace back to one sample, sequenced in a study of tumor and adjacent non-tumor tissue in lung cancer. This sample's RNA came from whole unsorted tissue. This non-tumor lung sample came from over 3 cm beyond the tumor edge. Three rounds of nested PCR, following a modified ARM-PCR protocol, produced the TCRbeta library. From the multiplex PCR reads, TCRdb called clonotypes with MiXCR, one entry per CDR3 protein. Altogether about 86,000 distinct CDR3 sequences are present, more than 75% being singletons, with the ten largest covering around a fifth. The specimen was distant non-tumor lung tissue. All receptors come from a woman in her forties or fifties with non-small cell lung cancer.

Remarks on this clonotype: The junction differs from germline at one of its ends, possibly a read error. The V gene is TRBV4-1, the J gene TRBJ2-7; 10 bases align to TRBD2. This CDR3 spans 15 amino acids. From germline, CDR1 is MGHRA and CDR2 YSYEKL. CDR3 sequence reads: CVSSQGTSGIYEQYF. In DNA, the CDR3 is TGCGTCAGCAGCCAAGGCACTAGCGGGATCTATGAGCAGTACTTC.

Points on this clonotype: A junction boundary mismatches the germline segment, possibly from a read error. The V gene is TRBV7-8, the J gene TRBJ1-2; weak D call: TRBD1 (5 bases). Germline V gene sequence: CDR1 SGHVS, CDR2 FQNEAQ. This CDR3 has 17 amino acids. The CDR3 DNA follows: TGTGCCAGCAGCTTACGTAAGGTGGAAACAGGTCAATATGGGTACACCTTC. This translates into CASSLRKVETGQYGYTF.

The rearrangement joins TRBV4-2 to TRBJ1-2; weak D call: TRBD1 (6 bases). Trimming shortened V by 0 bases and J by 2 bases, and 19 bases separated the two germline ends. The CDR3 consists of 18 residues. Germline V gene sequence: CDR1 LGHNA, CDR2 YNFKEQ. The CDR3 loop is CASSQETIRGDLNYGYTF. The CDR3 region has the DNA TGTGCCAGCAGCCAAGAAACGATCAGGGGCGATCTGAACTATGGCTACACCTTC.

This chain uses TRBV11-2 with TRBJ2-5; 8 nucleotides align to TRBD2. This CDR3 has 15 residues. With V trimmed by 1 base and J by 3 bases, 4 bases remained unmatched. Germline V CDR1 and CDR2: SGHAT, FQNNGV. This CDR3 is CASSLGAGAEETQYF. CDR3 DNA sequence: TGTGCCAGCAGCTTAGGAGCGGGAGCTGAAGAGACCCAGTACTTC.

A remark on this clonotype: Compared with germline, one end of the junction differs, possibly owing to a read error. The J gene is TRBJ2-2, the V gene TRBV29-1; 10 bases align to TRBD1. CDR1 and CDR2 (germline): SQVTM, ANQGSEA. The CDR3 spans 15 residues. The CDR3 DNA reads TGCAGTGTTGGAGCTGGCGGGACAGGGGATTTAGGGCTGTTTTTT. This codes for CSVGAGGTGDLGLFF.

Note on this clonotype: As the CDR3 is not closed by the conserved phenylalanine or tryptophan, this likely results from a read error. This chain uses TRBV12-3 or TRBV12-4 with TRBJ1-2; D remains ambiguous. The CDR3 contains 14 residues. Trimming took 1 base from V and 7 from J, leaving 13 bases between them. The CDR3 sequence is CASSLGRSAIGYTS. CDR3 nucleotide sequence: TGTGCCAGCAGTTTAGGCAGGTCAGCGATTGGCTACACCTCC.

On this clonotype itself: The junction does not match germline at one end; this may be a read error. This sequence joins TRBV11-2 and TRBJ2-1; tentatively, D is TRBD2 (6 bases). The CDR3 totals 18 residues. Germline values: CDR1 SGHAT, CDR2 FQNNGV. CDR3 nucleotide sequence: TGTGCCGGCAGCCCCAGTGGCAGGAGGGCCGGGTCCTACAATGAGCAGTTCTTC. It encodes CAGSPSGRRAGSYNEQFF.

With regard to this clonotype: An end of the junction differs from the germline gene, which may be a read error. Here the CDR3 reads CVRSEDSTTDTLYF. The CDR3 nucleotides read TGTGTCAGAAGCGAAGACAGTACCACAGATACGCTGTATTTT. The chain employs TRBV6-6 and TRBJ2-3; TRBD1 might be the D (5 bases). The CDR3 extends over 14 amino acids. Germline CDR1 reads MNHNY; CDR2 reads SVGAGI (reference sequence).

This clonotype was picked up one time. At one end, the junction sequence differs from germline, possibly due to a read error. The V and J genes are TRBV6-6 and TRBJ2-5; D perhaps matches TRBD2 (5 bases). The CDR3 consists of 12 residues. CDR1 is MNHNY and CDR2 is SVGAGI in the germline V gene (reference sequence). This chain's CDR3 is CARCLAQETHYF. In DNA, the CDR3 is TGTGCCAGGTGTTTAGCGCAGGAGACCCATTACTTC.

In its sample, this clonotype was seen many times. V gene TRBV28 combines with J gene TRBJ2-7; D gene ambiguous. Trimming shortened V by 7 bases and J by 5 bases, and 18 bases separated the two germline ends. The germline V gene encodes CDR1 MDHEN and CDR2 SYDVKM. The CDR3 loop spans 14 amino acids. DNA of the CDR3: TGTGCCAGCAAGGGTACTGGTCAGGTGGACGAGCAGTACTTC. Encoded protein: CASKGTGQVDEQYF.

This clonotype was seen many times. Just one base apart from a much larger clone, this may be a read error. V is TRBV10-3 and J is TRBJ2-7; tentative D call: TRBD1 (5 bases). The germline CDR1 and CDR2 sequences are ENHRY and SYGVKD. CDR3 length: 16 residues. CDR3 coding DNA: TGTGCCACCAGTGAGTCTGTCCCCGCTGGGGCGTTTGAGCAGTACTTC. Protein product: CATSESVPAGAFEQYF.

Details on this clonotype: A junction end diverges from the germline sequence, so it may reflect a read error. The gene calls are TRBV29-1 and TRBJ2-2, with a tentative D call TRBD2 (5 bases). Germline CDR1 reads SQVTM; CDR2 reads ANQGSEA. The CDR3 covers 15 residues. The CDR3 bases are TGCAGCGCCACGACTGGGTCAAAGGGTACCGGGGAACTGTCTTTT. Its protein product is CSATTGSKGTGELSF.

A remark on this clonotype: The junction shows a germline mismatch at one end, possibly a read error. The CDR3 sequence is CASSGGTSVYNEQLF. In nucleotides, the CDR3 is TGTGCCAGCAGCGGAGGGACTAGTGTTTACAATGAGCAGCTCTTC. The chain employs TRBV5-4 and TRBJ2-1, with 8 nucleotides matching TRBD2. The CDR3 runs to 15 residues. Germline V CDR1 and CDR2: SGHNT, YYREEE (reference sequence).

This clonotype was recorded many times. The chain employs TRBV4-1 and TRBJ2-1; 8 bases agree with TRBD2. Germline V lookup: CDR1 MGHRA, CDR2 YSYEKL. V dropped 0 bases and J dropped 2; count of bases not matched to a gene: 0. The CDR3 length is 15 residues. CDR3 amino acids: CASSQEGLAYNEQFF. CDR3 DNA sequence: TGCGCCAGCAGCCAAGAGGGACTAGCCTACAATGAGCAGTTCTTC.

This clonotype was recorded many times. The CDR3 nucleotides are TGTGCCCTCGGTCCTTACACCGGGGAGCTGTTTTTT. Translated: CALGPYTGELFF. The chain links TRBV6-2 or TRBV6-3 to TRBJ2-2; D is uncertain. This CDR3 spans 12 amino acids. Germline loops: CDR1 MNHEY, CDR2 SVGEGT. V dropped 11 bases and J dropped 3 bases, with 10 bases sitting between them.

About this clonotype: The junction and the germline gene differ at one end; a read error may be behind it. CDR3 nucleotide sequence: TGTGCCAGCAGTGCACGGGGGGCGCGCTATGGCTACATCTTC. Its protein product is CASSARGARYGYIF. This chain joins TRBV6-6 and TRBJ1-2, with D tentatively TRBD1 (6 bases). The length of the CDR3 is 14 residues. CDR1 and CDR2 from the germline V gene are MNHNY and SVGAGI (reference sequence).